A single sample is the source of the 25 T cell receptor beta chains below, sequenced in a study of siplizumab effects on memory and regulatory T cells. The table came from immunoSEQ multiplex PCR; TCRdb's copy has only in-frame clones and leaves some out. The data show about 110,000 clones, roughly 89% seen once. The specimen sequenced was CD4+ T cells sorted from blood. These receptors all stem from a human donor in good health.

The rearrangement uses TRBV6-5 and TRBJ1-5; possibly TRBD1 for D (6 bases). The CDR3 spans 15 residues. The V end lost 8 bases, the J end lost 0 bases, and 14 bases lay between the germline ends. CDR1 and CDR2 from the germline V gene are MNHEY and SVGAGI. The CDR3: CASGKGGYSNQPQHF. The CDR3 DNA follows: TGTGCCAGCGGAAAAGGGGGATATAGCAATCAGCCCCAGCATTTT.

The chain carries TRBV29-1 and TRBJ2-3, with D perhaps TRBD1 (6 bases). Germline V gene sequence: CDR1 SQVTM, CDR2 ANQGSEA. The V end was cut by 1 base, the J end by 2 bases, with 13 bases between. The CDR3 totals 15 residues. CDR3 protein: CSVEGAWTATDTQYF. In DNA, the CDR3 is TGCAGCGTTGAAGGCGCCTGGACAGCCACAGATACGCAGTATTTT.

The gene calls are TRBV2 and TRBJ1-4; D call uncertain. The V end was cut by 4 bases, the J end by 3 bases, with 9 bases between. CDR3 length equals 14 residues. From germline, CDR1 is SNHLY and CDR2 FYNNEI. CDR3 coding DNA: TGTGCCAGCAGTGTGGGCAGCCCTAATGAAAAACTGTTTTTT. This gives the protein CASSVGSPNEKLFF.

The J gene is TRBJ2-5, the V gene TRBV5-1; TRBD2 matches at 16 bases. Trimming at V came to 4 bases and at J to 4 bases, leaving 10 bases not matched to a gene. CDR1 is SGHRS, CDR2 YFSETQ, per germline. There are 18 residues in the CDR3. In DNA, the CDR3 is TGCGCCAGCAGCGGCGGGACTAGCGGGGGGGCCGGAGGAGAGACCCAGTACTTC. Translated, it gives CASSGGTSGGAGGETQYF.

This clone was recorded a few times. J is TRBJ2-5 and V is TRBV9; 8 nucleotides line up with TRBD2. CDR3 length: 15 residues. CDR1 and CDR2 (germline): SGDLS, YYNGEE. The ends lost 0 bases at V and 5 bases at J; junction bases unmatched: 6. The CDR3 region is CASSVGRGGWETQYF. CDR3 sequence (DNA): TGTGCCAGCAGCGTAGGACGGGGGGGCTGGGAGACCCAGTACTTC.

This chain uses TRBV5-1 with TRBJ2-6; D is unclear. CDR3 length: 15 amino acids. Germline CDR1 and CDR2: SGHRS and YFSETQ. With 2 bases removed from V and 2 bases from J, the gap between germline ends came to 8 bases. The CDR3 reads CASSLRQTGANVLTF. The CDR3 nucleotides read TGCGCCAGCAGCTTAAGACAAACTGGGGCCAACGTCCTGACTTTC.

The V and J genes are TRBV5-6 and TRBJ2-3; TRBD2 matches at 7 bases. V was pared by 5 bases and J by 4 bases, with 4 bases of the junction left unmatched. CDR1 SGHDT and CDR2 YYEEEE come from the germline V gene. The CDR3 spans 13 residues. As DNA, the CDR3 is TGTGCCAGCAGTCGGGCGGGGGCAGATACGCAGTATTTT. Translated, it gives CASSRAGADTQYF.

This clone has a single count. The V and J genes are TRBV5-1 and TRBJ2-7; TRBD1 aligns across 8 bases. Losses at the gene ends were 0 bases for V and 5 bases for J; bases not matched to a gene: 7. Germline V gene lookup returns CDR1 SGHRS and CDR2 YFSETQ. The CDR3 is made up of 15 amino acids. The CDR3 nucleotides are TGCGCCAGCAGCTTGGATCAGGGGGCAGTCAACGAGCAGTACTTC. Amino acids: CASSLDQGAVNEQYF.

This clone was observed a single time. The V call is TRBV19, the J call TRBJ2-2, with 12 bases fitting TRBD2. Germline V CDR1 and CDR2: LNHDA, SQIVND (reference sequence). CDR3 length: 17 amino acids. The J segment lost 8 bases and the V segment lost 5 bases, leaving 12 bases of the junction unmatched. CDR3 coding DNA: TGTGCCAGTAGTCCTTCCCTGACTAGCGGGAGACGAGGGGAGCTGTTTTTT. This encodes CASSPSLTSGRRGELFF.

The CDR3 loop reads CASSLVPEAPYNEQFF. CDR3 sequence (DNA): TGCGCCAGCAGCTTGGTTCCGGAAGCGCCCTACAATGAGCAGTTCTTC. The rearrangement links TRBV5-1 to TRBJ2-1; no clear D gene. Germline assignment: CDR1 SGHRS and CDR2 YFSETQ. CDR3 size: 16 residues. The V gene lost 0 bases and the J gene lost 2 bases, with 12 bases spanning the gap.

V is TRBV5-4 and J is TRBJ2-1, with 13 bases fitting TRBD2. Germline V CDR1 and CDR2: SGHNT, YYREEE (reference sequence). V lost 3 bases, J lost 8 bases, and 11 bases stayed unmatched. The CDR3 is 17 amino acids. The CDR3 loop reads CASSSRTSGGGIDEQFF. Written as DNA, the CDR3 is TGTGCCAGCAGCTCACGGACTAGCGGGGGTGGCATCGATGAGCAGTTCTTC.

The rearrangement links TRBV5-1 to TRBJ2-5, with a weak D call TRBD1 (6 bases). Per the germline V gene, CDR1 is SGHRS and CDR2 is YFSETQ. V was pared by 5 bases and J by 5 bases, with 19 bases between. This CDR3 spans 15 amino acids. This CDR3 reads CASRSPQGEGETQYF. The CDR3, as DNA: TGCGCCAGCAGATCTCCACAGGGTGAGGGGGAGACCCAGTACTTC.

V is TRBV27 and J is TRBJ1-4; 11 bases agree with TRBD1. V trimming: 6 bases; J trimming: 7 bases; junction bases outside the gene matches: 19. Germline lookup yields CDR1 MNHEY and CDR2 SMNVEV (reference sequence). This CDR3 is 19 amino acids long. The CDR3 sequence: CASRRTGGAVGVGGEKLFF. CDR3 nucleotide sequence: TGTGCCAGCAGAAGGACAGGGGGCGCAGTGGGGGTCGGGGGTGAAAAACTGTTTTTT.

The CDR3 loop reads CASSPSGTGGREQYF. CDR3 sequence (DNA): TGTGCCAGCTCACCATCGGGGACAGGGGGCCGCGAGCAGTACTTC. This chain uses TRBV18 with TRBJ2-7; TRBD1 matches 12 bases. Unmatched junction bases numbered 5, after V lost 2 bases and J lost 6 bases. The CDR3 loop spans 15 amino acids. Germline V CDR1 and CDR2: KGHSH, LQKENI.

A single count supports this clone. This chain connects TRBV5-1 to TRBJ2-4; no reliable D call. The CDR3 has 14 amino acids. V was clipped by 0 bases and J by 0 bases, with 4 bases between them. Germline V gene lookup returns CDR1 SGHRS and CDR2 YFSETQ. The CDR3 protein is CASSLEPAKNIQYF. For the CDR3, the DNA is TGCGCCAGCAGCTTGGAGCCAGCCAAAAACATTCAGTACTTC.

The chain carries TRBV5-8 and TRBJ1-4; a weak D match, TRBD1 (5 bases). The CDR3 length is 14 residues. V was trimmed by 0 bases and J by 2 bases, leaving 5 bases between them. Germline V gene data show CDR1 as SGHTS and CDR2 as YDEGEE. CDR3 DNA: TGTGCCAGCAGCTTGGAGGGGACTAATGAAAAACTGTTTTTT. Its protein product is CASSLEGTNEKLFF.

The chain combines TRBV6-5 with TRBJ1-6; D unclear. The CDR3 covers 15 residues. The V gene's germline CDR1 is MNHEY and CDR2 SVGAGI. Trimming took 0 bases from V and 11 from J, leaving 14 bases between them. For the CDR3, the DNA is TGTGCCAGCAGTTACTCGAGCCAGAAAATCACACCCCTCCACTTT. It is translated as CASSYSSQKITPLHF.

This chain uses TRBV6-6 with TRBJ2-1, with 8 bases aligning to TRBD2. V shed 7 bases and J 7 bases; nucleotides not matched to a gene: 12. CDR1 and CDR2 (germline): MNHNY, SVGAGI (reference sequence). This CDR3 contains 15 residues. The CDR3 nucleotides are TGTGCCAGCACCCTAGCGGGCCTTGGTGGGAATGAGCAGTTCTTC. Residues: CASTLAGLGGNEQFF.

This clone showed up just a few times. This chain connects TRBV7-9 to TRBJ1-2; D is undetermined. The germline V and J ends were trimmed by 1 base and 7 bases, with 4 bases remaining between them. CDR1 SEHNR and CDR2 FQNEAQ come from the germline V gene (reference sequence). The CDR3 covers 11 residues. CDR3 DNA sequence: TGTGCCAGCAGCTTAGTGAGTGGCTACACCTTC. It codes for CASSLVSGYTF.

The chain's CDR3 is CASSSQETQYF. The DNA of the CDR3 is TGTGCCAGCAGCTCCCAAGAGACCCAGTACTTC. The V call is TRBV7-6, the J call TRBJ2-5; D is uncertain. The CDR3 consists of 11 residues. Between the trimmed V and J ends, which lost 4 bases and 1 base, there was a span of 1 base. Germline V gene lookup returns CDR1 SGHVS and CDR2 FNYEAQ.

A single count supports this clone. This chain links TRBV6-1 with TRBJ2-2; unclear D gene. The V and J ends lost 6 bases and 4 bases respectively, with 15 bases between them. Germline lookup yields CDR1 MNHNS and CDR2 SASEGT. The length of the CDR3 is 15 residues. The CDR3 sequence is CASSAEQVSTGELFF. CDR3 bases: TGTGCCAGCAGCGCCGAGCAGGTTAGCACCGGGGAGCTGTTTTTT.

The chain has TRBV2 and TRBJ1-5; TRBD1 aligns across 7 bases. V was pared by 8 bases and J by 8 bases, with 9 bases of the junction left unmatched. This CDR3 comprises 13 residues. CDR1 SNHLY and CDR2 FYNNEI come from the germline V gene. DNA of the CDR3: TGTGCCAGCGGAACAGGGGAGTTTGAGCCCCAGCATTTT. Translated, it gives CASGTGEFEPQHF.

The rearrangement joins TRBV7-8 to TRBJ2-7; tentative D call: TRBD2 (7 bases). The germline CDR1 and CDR2 sequences are SGHVS and FQNEAQ. This CDR3 spans 15 amino acids. The V gene lost 5 bases and the J gene lost 2 bases, with 16 bases spanning the gap. The DNA of the CDR3 is TGTGCCAGCAGCAAGGGGGAGGGTACAACCTACGAGCAGTACTTC. Translation: CASSKGEGTTYEQYF.

V gene TRBV19 combines with J gene TRBJ2-4, with TRBD2 identical over 7 bases. Germline CDR1 LNHDA, CDR2 SQIVND (reference sequence). The length of the CDR3 is 14 residues. With 9 bases clipped from V and 4 bases from J, the junction kept 9 bases outside the gene matches. This chain's CDR3 is CASTPSGAKNIQYF. For the CDR3, the DNA is TGTGCCAGCACCCCAAGCGGGGCGAAAAACATTCAGTACTTC.

This clone was observed a single time. The J gene is TRBJ1-5, the V gene TRBV11-1; D remains unclear. The CDR3 extends over 13 amino acids. Germline assignment: CDR1 SGHAT and CDR2 FQDESV (reference sequence). V lost 2 bases to trimming and J lost 4 bases, with 6 bases between them. The DNA for the CDR3 is TGTGCCAGCAGCTTAAGAGAAAATCAGCCCCAGCATTTT. Amino acid sequence: CASSLRENQPQHF.